This T cell receptor beta chain was observed in a study of blood T cell repertoires in COVID-19 (dated by TCRdb to 2019 to 2021). A note on the overall study: Samples from collaborators originated in the United States, Italy and Spain and spanned both the acute and convalescent phases of COVID-19. The material from the prospective study consisted of cDNA or gDNA derived from T cells, B-cell-depleted T cells, or PBMCs. The repertoires were made available in a free public database intended to serve as a resource for research on the immune response to SARS-CoV-2. Deeply sampled blood TCRbeta repertoires from subjects exposed to, actively infected with, or recovered from COVID-19 were included in the dataset. HLA class I and class II types, where available, came from metadata supplied by the sample provider rather than from assay-based typing. The samples were drawn from two sources: the first 160 participants of the ongoing ImmuneRACE study, and 1,000 to 1,500 subjects contributed by 6 global collaborators. Nearly every sample came with metadata listing a de-identified subject ID, COVID-19 status, age in years and sex. Broad study findings and their caveats: Clinical and demographic metadata were provided uncurated, with the amount varying by source and participant.

Collaborating institutions collected whole blood in K2EDTA tubes following their own protocols. Collaborator samples were shipped for TCRbeta analysis as frozen whole blood, isolated PBMCs, or DNA extracted from either sample type. The CDR3 spans 13 residues, from the cysteine through the phenylalanine. The only DNA kept is the CDR3, 39 bases in frame from the first base. The germline V gene sets CDR1 to SQVTM and CDR2 to ANQGSEA. V was cut back by 4 bases and J by 2 bases, leaving a gap of 11 bases between them. For this clone: The antigen this receptor binds is unknown. No much larger clone is present one base from it, and per-base qualities are unavailable.

TCRbeta CDR3 regions were amplified from genomic DNA using the immunoSEQ Assay, a bias-controlled multiplex PCR. The paper's processing steps were these. Nucleated cell counts per sample were estimated from amplification of reference gene primers within the assay. To quantify the absolute abundance of each unique TCRbeta CDR3 rearrangement, sequence reads were collapsed and filtered. For each sample, productive Simpson clonality was calculated as the square root of Simpson's diversity index over productive rearrangements. The clones in this table, taken by TCRdb from immuneACCESS, are in-frame only. Not every clone is retained; where verified, under half of the shortfall comes from an unresolved V gene, and the cause of the rest is unknown. That table furnishes V, J and clone size, whereas the DNA furnished D and trimming. This sample is represented by around 120,000 clones; almost 80% of them were singletons. The ten largest clonotypes hold 20% to 25% of the sample.

The V gene is TRBV29-1 and the J gene is TRBJ1-1; the D gene is not confidently resolved. What was sequenced was peripheral blood. This clonotype originated in a human donor in a cohort sampled during active COVID-19. The nucleotides are TGCAGCGTTGGTGGACTCCTAAACACTGAAGCTTTCTTT. The translation is CSVGGLLNTEAFF.